This note documents a single T cell receptor (beta chain) sequence. The entry originates in a study of blood T cell repertoires in COVID-19. Whole-study context: Italy, Spain and the United States were the sources of the convalescent and acute COVID-19 samples. T cells, B-cell-depleted T cells, or PBMCs supplied cDNA or gDNA.

Here immunoSEQ multiplex PCR was the method, and the copy in TCRdb shows in-frame clones only, minus some. The sample contains about 40,000 clones, about 85% of which appear only once. The receptor was isolated from a man aged 45-60 years in a cohort sampled during active COVID-19. Source material: peripheral blood.

CDR3 DNA: TGTGCCAGCAGCCGCTCAGGGAAGGCAACAGATACGCAGTATTTT. Translation gives CASSRSGKATDTQYF. V is TRBV5-4 and J is TRBJ2-3; a possible D gene is TRBD1 (5 bases). Per germline, CDR1 SGHNT and CDR2 YYREEE (reference sequence). With 4 bases removed from V and 3 bases from J, the gap between germline ends came to 15 bases. This CDR3 has 15 amino acids. Based on the CDR3 plus reference TRBV5-4 and TRBJ2-3, the full variable domain is ETGVTQSPTHLIKTRGQQVTLRCSSQSGHNTVSWYQQALGQGPQFIFQYYREEENGRGNFPPRFSGLQFPNYSSELNVNALELDDSALYLCASSRSGKATDTQYFGPGTRLTVL.